The entry that follows covers one T cell receptor (beta chain) sequence. What it binds is not known. This specimen belongs to a study of STAT5B mutations in CD4+ large granular lymphocyte leukemia. Findings of the study overall: Approximately 25% of private leukemic clonotypes occurred rarely in other patients' non-leukemic repertoires.

The table came from immunoSEQ multiplex PCR; TCRdb's copy has only in-frame clones and leaves some out. The repertoire holds 25,000 to 35,000 clones, with roughly 70% as singletons. Control samples were healthy donors' buffy coats. The clonotype comes from a human donor in good health. The sequencing input was CD4+ T cells from blood buffy coats.

The CDR3, as DNA: TGTGCCAGCAGCTTCCCTGGGGGAAACACTGAAGCTTTCTTT. This translates into CASSFPGGNTEAFF. The chain carries TRBV7-8 and TRBJ1-1; maybe TRBD1 (5 bases). Germline V gene lookup returns CDR1 SGHVS and CDR2 FQNEAQ. Trimming left V 3 bases short and J 2 bases short, with 10 bases between. CDR3 size: 14 residues. The full variable domain, its missing parts supplied by reference TRBV7-8 and TRBJ1-1, is GAGVSQSPRYKVAKRGQDVALRCDPISGHVSLFWYQQALGQGPEFLTYFQNEAQLDKSGLPSDRFFAERPEGSVSTLKIQRTQQEDSAVYLCASSFPGGNTEAFFGQGTRLTVV.